These T cell receptor beta chains were read from a single sample in a study of breast tumors, draining lymph nodes, adjacent tissues. TCRdb reprocessed the multiplex PCR reads with MiXCR, giving one entry per CDR3 protein. The sample lists about 180,000 distinct CDR3 sequences, about 34% occurring once. Material for sequencing was axillary lymph node tissue. These receptors all stem from a female donor with breast cancer. Some clones in this sample may be carry-over from other donors' samples. Each CDR3 is given without its conserved first and last residue.

v_call cdr3_aa
TRBV29-1 SVLTSQKGETQY
TRBV20-1 SARDGVRGAEQF
TRBV18 ASSPEQGKGSPLH
TRBV24-1 ATSDGREFPGNTIY
TRBV6-1 AGSALAGGGGITDTQC
TRBV28 ASSLGLAELTDTQY
TRBV3-1 ASSPRREGQYGYT
TRBV28 ASSSSAWVGYT
TRBV4-3 ASSQDLGSYNEQF
TRBV20-1 SAPVRGTNTEAF
TRBV5-5 ASIGTGGDTGELF
TRBV20-1 SARKSRDSRNSPLH
TRBV29-1 SVRGRAQGEKLF
TRBV20-1 SARDNDARSYNEQF
TRBV6-6 ASKPAVTDTQY
TRBV5-1 ASRGRGRWTEAF
TRBV5-1 ASSLSSVGDTQY
TRBV6-1 ASKHGFSSYEQY
TRBV20-1 SAWDWTSGRTVLKTQY
TRBV27 ASSFKGVEGYT
TRBV6-1 ASSGQGAIGNEQF
TRBV19 ASSVPREKLF
TRBV6-4 ASSDQEGQPQH
TRBV19 ASSRQAVSGYT
TRBV12-3/TRBV12-4 ASSFLRGRPGPTTGTQY
TRBV12-3/TRBV12-4 ASSRGSGGVETQY
TRBV6-5 ASSYTTVRGAADTQC
TRBV6-6 ASSYSGATYTGELF
TRBV10-2 ASSVTGGLGSVYGYT
TRBV6-5 ASTWGPNTGELF
TRBV27 ASSLRGRGPNTQY